This is a list of T cell receptor beta chains from one sample in a study of human thymus T cells. Produced via immunoSEQ multiplex PCR; TCRdb's table is partial and in-frame only. The sample records tens of thousands of clones, over 85% being singletons. Sequencing was performed on blood. These receptors all come from a boy in the first two years of life with a congenital heart defect but otherwise immunologically healthy. The CDR3 runs from the conserved cysteine through the conserved F or W. The order of the fields is D gene, V gene, clone size, J gene, CDR3 protein, CDR3 DNA. A D gene is named only where the DNA matches it firmly. Expanded clones get a size class; other rows say once, few or many, or leave the size out.

>-|TRBV9|-|TRBJ1-2
CASSVALVDGYTF
TGTGCCAGCAGCGTAGCCTTGGTGGATGGCTACACCTTC
>TRBD2|TRBV4-2|-|TRBJ2-2
CASRFSGAVTGELFF
TGTGCCAGCCGATTTAGCGGGGCGGTCACCGGGGAGCTGTTTTTT
>TRBD2|TRBV11-2|-|TRBJ2-5
CASSLSGLAVFWGQETQYF
TGTGCCAGCAGCTTAAGCGGACTAGCGGTCTTCTGGGGGCAAGAGACCCAGTACTTC
>TRBD2|TRBV4-2|-|TRBJ2-5
CASSQGLAGKETQYF
TGTGCCAGCAGCCAAGGTCTAGCGGGGAAAGAGACCCAGTACTTC
>-|TRBV11-2|-|TRBJ2-3
CASSSAGYSDTQYF
TGTGCCAGCAGCTCCGCGGGGTATTCGGATACGCAGTATTTT
>-|TRBV4-2|-|TRBJ2-7
CASSQAPREQYF
TGTGCCAGCAGCCAAGCTCCTCGCGAGCAGTACTTC
>-|TRBV4-1|-|TRBJ1-2
CASSRTPQGISRGYTF
TGCGCCAGCAGCCGCACGCCGCAGGGAATTTCGCGGGGCTACACCTTC
>TRBD2|TRBV4-2|-|TRBJ2-5
CASSRPGLAKETQYF
TGTGCCAGCAGCCGACCGGGACTAGCCAAAGAGACCCAGTACTTC
>-|TRBV6-5|-|TRBJ1-6
CASRGGGSYNSPLHF
TGTGCCAGCAGGGGCGGAGGCTCCTATAATTCACCCCTCCACTTT
>-|TRBV28|-|TRBJ2-3
CASRGGGTDTQYF
TGTGCCAGCAGGGGTGGGGGCACAGATACGCAGTATTTT
>TRBD1|TRBV5-1|-|TRBJ2-5
CASSLIRDRGAVQYF
TGCGCCAGCAGCTTAATCCGGGACAGGGGCGCTGTCCAGTACTTC
>TRBD2|TRBV4-1|-|TRBJ2-3
CASSRTHGLAGKDTQYF
TGCGCCAGCAGCCGCACTCACGGACTAGCGGGTAAAGATACGCAGTATTTT
>-|TRBV6-5|-|TRBJ1-2
CASRFKDGYTF
TGTGCCAGCAGATTTAAGGATGGCTACACCTTC
>-|TRBV28|-|TRBJ2-7
CASSLRERVYEQYF
TGTGCCAGCAGTTTACGGGAGAGGGTCTACGAGCAGTACTTC
>-|TRBV30|-|TRBJ1-1
CAWSAPYKDTEAFF
TGTGCCTGGAGCGCCCCTTACAAAGACACTGAAGCTTTCTTT
>-|TRBV28|-|TRBJ1-2
CASSFLGMGLYGYTF
TGTGCCAGCAGTTTCCTCGGGATGGGCCTCTATGGCTACACCTTC
>-|TRBV4-1|-|TRBJ2-7
CASSRGRGGLAYEQYF
TGCGCCAGCAGCCGGGGGCGCGGGGGCCTTGCCTACGAGCAGTACTTC
>TRBD1|TRBV6-4|few|TRBJ1-1
CASTLDRLNTEAFF
TGTGCCAGCACCCTGGACAGGTTGAACACTGAAGCTTTCTTT
>TRBD1|TRBV30|-|TRBJ1-6
CACSTGGNSPLHF
TGTGCCTGCAGTACAGGGGGCAATTCACCCCTCCACTTT
>TRBD1|TRBV5-1|-|TRBJ1-2
CASSLGTGEVYTF
TGCGCCAGCAGCTTGGGGACAGGGGAAGTCTACACCTTC
>-|TRBV18|-|TRBJ2-1
CASSPGSSYNEQFF
TGTGCCAGCTCACCCGGGAGCTCCTACAATGAGCAGTTCTTC
>-|TRBV7-9|-|TRBJ1-2
CASSFNREGYTF
TGTGCCAGCAGCTTTAACAGGGAAGGCTACACCTTC
>-|TRBV9|-|TRBJ2-7
CASSPQGPGTAYEQYF
TGTGCCAGCAGCCCCCAGGGACCCGGGACCGCCTACGAGCAGTACTTC
>-|TRBV28|-|TRBJ1-4
CASTATNEKLFF
TGTGCCAGCACAGCAACTAATGAAAAACTGTTTTTT
>-|TRBV9|-|TRBJ1-2
CASSVGRGVYGYTF
TGTGCCAGCAGCGTAGGACGGGGCGTCTATGGCTACACCTTC
>TRBD1|TRBV5-1|once|TRBJ2-5
CASSPGQVGTQYF
TGCGCCAGCAGCCCCGGACAGGTGGGGACCCAGTACTTC
>-|TRBV7-9|-|TRBJ2-1
CASSTFWERVDNEQFF
TGTGCCAGCAGCACCTTTTGGGAGCGGGTGGACAATGAGCAGTTCTTC
>TRBD2|TRBV27|-|TRBJ2-3
CASSLSTSGGPWTQYF
TGTGCCAGCAGTTTATCGACTAGCGGGGGCCCCTGGACGCAGTATTTT
>-|TRBV4-2|-|TRBJ1-1
CASSQGARVGTEAFF
TGTGCCAGCAGCCAAGGGGCCAGGGTGGGCACTGAAGCTTTCTTT
>TRBD1|TRBV15|few|TRBJ2-7
CATSIHRGYYEQYF
TGTGCCACCAGCATACACAGGGGCTACTACGAGCAGTACTTC